The rows below give T cell receptor beta chains drawn from one sample of a study of neurological immune-mediated disorders. TCRdb redid the calling of the 5' RACE reads with MiXCR, one entry per CDR3 protein. The table has around 40,000 distinct CDR3 sequences, 9.5% to 15% seen once. The sequenced material came from PBMCs. These receptors all come from a female donor in good health. Both conserved end residues are part of each CDR3. The D gene is left open where the match is weak. A row's size may be missing; if present it is once, few, many or a size class.

abundance	v_gene	d_gene	j_gene	CDR3aa	CDR3nt
NA	TRBV7-8	NA	TRBJ1-4	CASSPPVVEKLFF	TGTGCCAGCAGCCCCCCGGTCGTTGAAAAACTGTTTTTT
many	TRBV10-2	NA	TRBJ2-7	CASREPGYEQYF	TGCGCCAGCAGGGAACCGGGCTACGAGCAGTACTTC
many	TRBV20-1	TRBD2	TRBJ2-3	CSGGGSGTTDTQYF	TGCAGTGGCGGGGGGAGCGGGACCACAGATACGCAGTATTTT
many	TRBV7-2	TRBD1	TRBJ1-4	CASSLVAGGEKLFF	TGTGCCAGCAGCTTAGTGGCAGGGGGTGAAAAACTGTTTTTT
many	TRBV5-1	NA	TRBJ2-5	CASSLRATLRETQYF	TGCGCCAGCAGCTTAAGGGCTACCCTGAGGGAGACCCAGTACTTC
NA	TRBV5-1	NA	TRBJ1-1	CASSNQGLGTEAFF	TGCGCCAGCAGCAATCAGGGGTTAGGCACTGAAGCTTTCTTT
medium-sized	TRBV7-8	NA	TRBJ1-2	CASSLGGAGGGYTF	TGTGCCAGCAGCCTAGGCGGGGCGGGAGGTGGCTACACCTTC
few	TRBV7-9	TRBD2	TRBJ2-1	CASSLTSGNNEQFF	TGTGCCAGCAGCTTGACTAGCGGAAACAATGAGCAGTTCTTC
many	TRBV2	NA	TRBJ1-1	CASGDGLNTEAFF	TGTGCCAGCGGCGACGGACTGAACACTGAAGCTTTCTTT
many	TRBV7-9	NA	TRBJ2-6	CASSVIQGLSSGANVLTF	TGTGCCAGCAGCGTTATACAGGGACTTAGCTCTGGGGCCAACGTCCTGACTTTC
many	TRBV20-1	NA	TRBJ1-1	CSARDLGMRNTEAFF	TGCAGTGCTAGAGATCTCGGGATGCGGAACACTGAAGCTTTCTTT
many	TRBV27	NA	TRBJ1-5	CASSLNAGAYNQPQHF	TGTGCCAGCAGCCTAAACGCAGGGGCATATAATCAGCCCCAGCATTTT
few	TRBV9	TRBD1	TRBJ1-2	CASSVGQGGYTF	TGTGCCAGCAGCGTAGGACAGGGCGGCTACACCTTC
NA	TRBV28	NA	TRBJ2-3	CASITAGNTDTQYF	TGTGCCAGCATCACGGCGGGAAACACAGATACGCAGTATTTT
many	TRBV29-1	TRBD2	TRBJ2-3	CSVEGAGGAGTQYF	TGCAGCGTTGAAGGGGCCGGGGGGGCGGGTACGCAGTATTTT
many	TRBV12-3/TRBV12-4	TRBD2	TRBJ2-3	CASSPAGGRDTQYF	TGTGCCAGCAGTCCCGCGGGGGGGCGTGATACGCAGTATTTT
many	TRBV7-3	NA	TRBJ2-2	CASSSLSTGELFF	TGTGCCAGCAGCTCTTTAAGCACCGGGGAGCTGTTTTTT
many	TRBV13	TRBD2	TRBJ2-1	CASSPLRESSYNEQFF	TGTGCCAGCAGCCCACTGCGGGAGTCATCCTACAATGAGCAGTTCTTC
few	TRBV6-5	NA	TRBJ2-2	CATLVPGAGGELFF	TGTGCCACCCTCGTCCCCGGGGCGGGCGGGGAGCTGTTTTTT
many	TRBV25-1	TRBD1	TRBJ2-2	CASSEFRQGAVGELFF	TGTGCCAGCAGTGAATTTAGGCAGGGGGCGGTCGGGGAGCTGTTTTTT
many	TRBV28	NA	TRBJ2-2	CASSSGGSGELFF	TGTGCCAGCAGTTCTGGGGGCTCCGGGGAGCTGTTTTTT
many	TRBV27	NA	TRBJ1-1	CASSLRARQNTEAFF	TGTGCCAGCAGTTTAAGGGCCAGGCAGAACACTGAAGCTTTCTTT
NA	TRBV6-5	TRBD1	TRBJ2-1	CASSWTGGGQFSSYNEQFF	TGTGCCAGCAGTTGGACAGGGGGCGGACAATTTAGCTCCTACAATGAGCAGTTCTTC
many	TRBV13	NA	TRBJ2-7	CASSAMRRAYEQYF	TGTGCCAGCAGCGCTATGAGGAGGGCCTACGAGCAGTACTTC